This paragraph reports one T cell receptor beta chain. Its antigen remains unknown. At one end, the junction sequence differs from germline, possibly due to a read error. TCRdb's copy holds only in-frame clones and misses some; the assay was immunoSEQ multiplex PCR. The data contain about 280,000 clones, 80% to 90% of them singletons. These data come from a study of Ad26.COV2.S vaccination and SARS-CoV-2 variants. General observations from the study: Once vaccination had occurred, spike-specific CD8+ and CD4+ T cell responses reportedly showed substantial breadth. Comparability of non-spike TCR breadth was observed across vaccine and placebo recipients. Spike-specific TCR breadth was greater after Ad26.COV2.S than placebo.

The length of the CDR3 is 13 residues. Germline V gene sequence: CDR1 SNHLY, CDR2 FYNNEI. Treatment given: around 19 received Ad26.COV2.S at low or high dose, single or two shots; about 5 received placebo; per-sample allocation not given. At day 63 after the first vaccine or placebo injection, samples were drawn. V gene TRBV2 combines with J gene TRBJ1-2; the D gene is possibly TRBD1 (6 bases). The clonotype originates from a person aged 18-65 years who received the Ad26.COV2.S COVID-19 vaccine or a placebo. This specimen consisted of peripheral blood, obtained in a trial of Ad26.COV2.S vaccine versus placebo. CDR3 nucleotides: TGTGCCAGCAGTGAATCCCAGGCTGAGGGGGACCACTTC. It yields the protein CASSESQAEGDHF.